The 17 T cell receptor beta chains given below trace back to one sample, sequenced in a study of control samples from healthy donors and cancer patients. Data came from immunoSEQ multiplex PCR; TCRdb stores just in-frame clones and leaves some out. Among some 120,000 clones listed, more than 85% were seen once. Source material: blood. Receptor source: a young man in good health.

This rearrangement joins TRBV5-1 to TRBJ2-7, with 11 bases that match TRBD2. The CDR3 sequence is 15 residues long. J was trimmed by 1 base and V by 2 bases; bases with no gene match: 2. The V gene's germline CDR1 is SGHRS and CDR2 YFSETQ. CDR3 nucleotide sequence: TGCGCCAGCAGCTTTGCTAGCGGGGGGTCCTACGAGCAGTACTTC. It codes for CASSFASGGSYEQYF.

The chain uses TRBV9 and TRBJ2-3; TRBD2 aligns across 15 bases. Per the germline V gene, CDR1 is SGDLS and CDR2 is YYNGEE. Trimming cost V 4 bases and J 5 bases; bases outside gene matches: 5. There are 16 residues in the CDR3. CDR3 coding DNA: TGTGCCAGCAGCTTCGGACTAGCGGGGGGGCGAGATACGCAGTATTTT. It codes for CASSFGLAGGRDTQYF.

V usage is TRBV18 and J usage is TRBJ1-2; a weak D match, TRBD1 (6 bases). V was shortened by 6 bases and J by 3 bases, with 14 bases between the two germline ends. The CDR3 is made up of 14 amino acids. Per germline, CDR1 KGHSH and CDR2 LQKENI. This chain's CDR3 is CASSLTGQDYGYTF. The CDR3 nucleotides are TGTGCCAGCTCTTTGACAGGTCAGGACTATGGCTACACCTTC.

The rearrangement joins TRBV10-2 to TRBJ1-3; D gene uncertain. The germline gives CDR1 WSHSY, CDR2 SAAADI. This CDR3 has 15 amino acids. Trimming took 0 bases from V and 4 from J, leaving 10 bases between them. The CDR3 sequence is CASSESSRRGNTIYF. The CDR3 DNA reads TGCGCCAGCAGTGAGTCGAGTCGCCGGGGAAACACCATATATTTT.

This rearrangement joins TRBV27 to TRBJ1-3; 8 nucleotides agree with TRBD1. Germline CDR1 reads MNHEY; CDR2 reads SMNVEV (reference sequence). The CDR3 spans 17 residues. The J segment lost 3 bases and the V segment lost 0 bases, leaving 7 bases of the junction unmatched. In DNA form, the CDR3 reads TGTGCCAGCAGTTTATCGCAGGACAGGGAGTATGGAAACACCATATATTTT. It translates to CASSLSQDREYGNTIYF.

The V and J genes are TRBV27 and TRBJ1-4; TRBD1 matches 9 bases. Per germline, CDR1 MNHEY and CDR2 SMNVEV (reference sequence). V was pared by 4 bases and J by 7 bases, with 7 bases of the junction left unmatched. The CDR3 totals 15 residues. DNA of the CDR3: TGTGCCAGCAGTTCCCGGGACAGGGTACGTGAAAAACTGTTTTTT. Protein product: CASSSRDRVREKLFF.

The CDR3 is CATKKAGRNTGELFF. CDR3 nucleotides: TGTGCCACCAAGAAAGCGGGACGTAACACCGGGGAGCTGTTTTTT. The chain recombines TRBV19 with TRBJ2-2, with 7 positions matching TRBD2. V was pared by 10 bases and J by 2 bases, with 10 bases of the junction left unmatched. The CDR3 covers 15 residues. CDR1 and CDR2 (germline): LNHDA, SQIVND (reference sequence).

The chain recombines TRBV13 with TRBJ1-1, with D unresolved. Trimming pared 2 bases from V and 0 bases from J, leaving 16 bases between. Germline CDR1 is PRHDT and CDR2 is FYEKMQ (reference sequence). This CDR3 comprises 17 residues. DNA of the CDR3: TGTGCCAGCAGCTTACTTAGGCCTCTTATCATGAACACTGAAGCTTTCTTT. It codes for CASSLLRPLIMNTEAFF.

The chain joins TRBV2 to TRBJ1-1; D possibly corresponds to TRBD1 (5 bases). This CDR3 is 15 amino acids long. V was clipped by 10 bases and J by 1 base, with 19 bases between them. Per germline, CDR1 SNHLY and CDR2 FYNNEI. The CDR3 nucleotides read TGTGCCAAAAGCTACCCGGGACGACCGAACACTGAAGCTTTCTTT. Encoded protein: CAKSYPGRPNTEAFF.

The chain has TRBV7-6 and TRBJ2-7; 7 nucleotides agree with TRBD2. The length of the CDR3 is 15 residues. V trimming: 1 base; J trimming: 4 bases; junction bases outside the gene matches: 7. The germline gives CDR1 SGHVS, CDR2 FNYEAQ. The CDR3 DNA reads as TGTGCCAGCAGCTTAGATCCTAGCGGACAATACGAGCAGTACTTC. As protein: CASSLDPSGQYEQYF.

The CDR3 loop reads CASSDTRRGGNEQFF. CDR3 coding DNA: TGTGCCAGCAGTGACACCCGGCGGGGGGGCAATGAGCAGTTCTTC. This rearrangement joins TRBV2 to TRBJ2-1, with TRBD2 matching over 9 bases. The germline gives CDR1 SNHLY, CDR2 FYNNEI. With 3 bases clipped from V and 6 bases from J, the junction kept 6 bases outside the gene matches. This CDR3 is built from 15 residues.

Regarding this clone: Since a much larger clone is just one base distant, this may be a read error. In the same sample, other DNA sequences code for this CDR3. The gene calls are TRBV2 and TRBJ1-5, with a tentative D call TRBD1 (6 bases). CDR1 is SNHLY and CDR2 is FYNNEI in the germline V gene. The germline V and J ends were trimmed by 7 bases and 3 bases, with 10 bases remaining between them. CDR3 length: 13 residues. Written as DNA, the CDR3 is TGTGCCAGCACCGACAGGTACAATCAGCCCCAGCATTTT. Protein: CASTDRYNQPQHF.

V gene TRBV25-1 combines with J gene TRBJ2-5; maybe TRBD2 (6 bases). The V end lost 3 bases, the J end lost 6 bases, and 17 bases lay between the germline ends. The CDR3 has 15 residues. Per germline, CDR1 MGHDK and CDR2 SYGVNS. CDR3 DNA: TGTGCCAGCAGTGATCGAAGGGTAGGGAGGAAGACCCAGTACTTC. Translating gives CASSDRRVGRKTQYF.

This clone was recorded only once. This sequence joins TRBV29-1 and TRBJ2-7, with 7 bases identical to TRBD1. Unmatched junction bases numbered 12, after V lost 1 base and J lost 6 bases. Germline V CDR1 and CDR2: SQVTM, ANQGSEA. This CDR3 comprises 15 residues. The CDR3 is CSVEVPRTGGGEQYF. The CDR3 bases are TGCAGCGTTGAAGTGCCTAGGACAGGCGGAGGCGAGCAGTACTTC.

In its sample, this clone was seen a few times. The chain's CDR3 is CASSTDSSGGYTF. The CDR3 DNA sequence: TGCGCCAGCAGCACCGACAGTAGCGGTGGCTACACCTTC. The chain employs TRBV5-1 and TRBJ1-2, with D perhaps matching TRBD1 (5 bases). With 4 bases removed from V and 7 bases from J, the gap between germline ends came to 14 bases. Per germline, CDR1 SGHRS and CDR2 YFSETQ. The CDR3 has 13 amino acids.

The V and J genes are TRBV3-1 (or the pseudogene TRBV3-2) and TRBJ1-6; D call uncertain. The CDR3 extends over 14 amino acids. V was clipped by 0 bases and J by 7 bases, with 7 bases between them. CDR1 is LGHDT, CDR2 YNNKEL, per germline (reference sequence). The DNA of the CDR3 is TGTGCCAGCAGCCAAGATTATGGCAATTCACCCCTCCACTTT. This translates into CASSQDYGNSPLHF.

V is TRBV2 and J is TRBJ2-3; 12 nucleotides agree with TRBD2. After removal of 6 bases from V and 1 base from J, the junction contained 5 bases not matched to a gene. CDR3 length: 16 amino acids. Germline V gene lookup returns CDR1 SNHLY and CDR2 FYNNEI. The CDR3 DNA follows: TGTGCCAGCAGGGCAGGACTAGCGGGGCGCACAGATACGCAGTATTTT. It encodes CASRAGLAGRTDTQYF. The whole variable domain, filled in from reference TRBV2 and TRBJ2-3, reads EPEVTQTPSHQVTQMGQEVILRCVPISNHLYFYWYRQILGQKVEFLVSFYNNEISEKSEIFDDQFSVERPDGSNFTLKIRSTKLEDSAMYFCASRAGLAGRTDTQYFGPGTRLTVL.